This T cell receptor beta chain was identified in a study of patients and donors after allogeneic stem cell transplantation. TCRdb reprocessed the RT-PCR reads via MiXCR and lists one record per CDR3 protein. The data show 110,000 or so distinct CDR3 sequences, approximately 40% seen once. J lost 3 bases, V lost 4 bases, and 6 bases had no gene match. The CDR3 spans 14 residues. Germline V gene lookup returns CDR1 SGHRS and CDR2 YFSETQ. The sample was blood, either unsorted or a sorted T cell fraction (not recorded which). The sequence was collected from a human donor who was either an allogeneic HSCT recipient or a stem cell or donor lymphocyte infusion donor (not recorded which). It is not recorded whose cells these are; they may come from a transplant donor. The chain joins TRBV5-1 to TRBJ2-7; 8 nucleotides agree with TRBD2. CDR3 nucleotides: TGCGCCAGCAGCCCGGGGGGGACTAACTACGAGCAGTACTTC. Its translation: CASSPGGTNYEQYF.